This record looks at one T cell receptor (beta chain) sequence and its context. A junction end diverges from the germline sequence, so it may reflect a read error. Each donor was nominally healthy when sampled (though unrecorded immune exposures were likely). PCR amplification relied on 60 Vbeta primers (plus 13 Jbeta primers). The data were produced by immunoSEQ multiplex PCR, yet TCRdb's version contains in-frame clones alone and is incomplete. The sample contains 130,000 to 150,000 clones, about three quarters of which appear only once. The source of the sample is a study of cytomegalovirus exposure and HLA in healthy donors. The germline V gene encodes CDR1 SGHRS and CDR2 YFSETQ. CDR3 length equals 12 residues.

The genes are TRBV5-1 and TRBJ2-3; 7 bases are shared with TRBD2. The TCR sequence derives from a man aged 40-49 years in good health and CMV-seropositive. What was sequenced was PBMCs. The CDR3 region has the DNA TGCGCCAGCGGGGAGGGGAGACTAGCAGTCAGTTTT. Translating it yields CASGEGRLAVSF.